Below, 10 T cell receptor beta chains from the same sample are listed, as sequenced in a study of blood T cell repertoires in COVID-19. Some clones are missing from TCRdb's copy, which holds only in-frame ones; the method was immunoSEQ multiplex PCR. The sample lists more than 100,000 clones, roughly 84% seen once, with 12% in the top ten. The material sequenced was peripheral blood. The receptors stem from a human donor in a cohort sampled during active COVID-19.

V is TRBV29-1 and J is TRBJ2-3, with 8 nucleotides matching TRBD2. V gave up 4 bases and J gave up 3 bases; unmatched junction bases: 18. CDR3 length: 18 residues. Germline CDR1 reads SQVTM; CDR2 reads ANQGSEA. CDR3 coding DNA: TGCAGCGTTGGAGGGAAAGCGGGGGTATCTAGAGGGACAGATACGCAGTATTTT. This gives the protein CSVGGKAGVSRGTDTQYF.

The CDR3 sequence: CASTVQAPLGNQPQHF. In DNA, the CDR3 is TGTGCCAGCACAGTACAGGCGCCCTTGGGCAATCAGCCCCAGCATTTT. The chain joins TRBV2 to TRBJ1-5, with D perhaps TRBD1 (5 bases). CDR1 SNHLY and CDR2 FYNNEI come from the germline V gene. The CDR3 runs to 16 residues. V was cut by 7 bases and J by 2 bases, with 18 bases left in between.

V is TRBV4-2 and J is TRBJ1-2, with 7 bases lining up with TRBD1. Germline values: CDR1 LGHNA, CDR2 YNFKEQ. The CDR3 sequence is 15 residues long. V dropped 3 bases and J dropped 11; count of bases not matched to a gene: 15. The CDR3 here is CASSQEWTGPGGYTF. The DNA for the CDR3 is TGTGCCAGCAGCCAGGAGTGGACAGGCCCTGGTGGGTACACCTTC.

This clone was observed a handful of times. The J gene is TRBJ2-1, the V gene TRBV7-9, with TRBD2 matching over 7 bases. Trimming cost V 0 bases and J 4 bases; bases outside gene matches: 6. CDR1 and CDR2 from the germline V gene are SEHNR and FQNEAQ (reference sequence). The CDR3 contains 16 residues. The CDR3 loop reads CASSLASRGRYNEQFF. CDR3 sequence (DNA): TGTGCCAGCAGCTTAGCGTCGCGGGGGAGGTACAATGAGCAGTTCTTC.

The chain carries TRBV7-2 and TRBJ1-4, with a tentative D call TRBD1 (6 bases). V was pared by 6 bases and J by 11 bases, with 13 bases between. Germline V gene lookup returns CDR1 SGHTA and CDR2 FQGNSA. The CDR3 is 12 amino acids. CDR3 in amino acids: CASRETGMKLFF. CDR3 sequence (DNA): TGTGCCAGCAGAGAAACAGGGATGAAACTGTTTTTT.

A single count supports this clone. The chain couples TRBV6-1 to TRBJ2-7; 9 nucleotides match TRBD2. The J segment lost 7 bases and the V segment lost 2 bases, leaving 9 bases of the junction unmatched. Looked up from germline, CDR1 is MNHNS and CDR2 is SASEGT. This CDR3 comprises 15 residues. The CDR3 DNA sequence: TGTGCCAGCAGTGAACTAGCGGGGCTAAAGTCAGAGCAGTACTTC. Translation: CASSELAGLKSEQYF.

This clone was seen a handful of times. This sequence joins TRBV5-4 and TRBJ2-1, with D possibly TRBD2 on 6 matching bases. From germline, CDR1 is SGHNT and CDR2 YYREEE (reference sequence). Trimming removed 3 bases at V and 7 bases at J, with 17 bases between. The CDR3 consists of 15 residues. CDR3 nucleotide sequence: TGTGCCAGCAGCTCACTAGCCGCGGGTGGGAATGAGCAGTTCTTC. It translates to CASSSLAAGGNEQFF.

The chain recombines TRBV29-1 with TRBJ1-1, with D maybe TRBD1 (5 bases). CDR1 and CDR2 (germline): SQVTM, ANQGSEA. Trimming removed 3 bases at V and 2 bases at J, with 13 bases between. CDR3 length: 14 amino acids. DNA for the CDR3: TGCAGCGTTGACGGCAGGGTTTCCAACACTGAAGCTTTCTTT. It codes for CSVDGRVSNTEAFF.

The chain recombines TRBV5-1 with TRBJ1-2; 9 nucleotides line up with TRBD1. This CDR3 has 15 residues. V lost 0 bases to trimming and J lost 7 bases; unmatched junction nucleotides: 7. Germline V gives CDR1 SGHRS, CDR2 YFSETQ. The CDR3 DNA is TGCGCCAGCAGCTTGGCTCGGACAGGGGAACGTGGCTACACCTTC. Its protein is CASSLARTGERGYTF. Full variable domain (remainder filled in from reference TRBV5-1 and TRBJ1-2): KAGVTQTPRYLIKTRGQQVTLSCSPISGHRSVSWYQQTPGQGLQFLFEYFSETQRNKGNFPGRFSGRQFSNSRSEMNVSTLELGDSALYLCASSLARTGERGYTFGSGTRLTVV.

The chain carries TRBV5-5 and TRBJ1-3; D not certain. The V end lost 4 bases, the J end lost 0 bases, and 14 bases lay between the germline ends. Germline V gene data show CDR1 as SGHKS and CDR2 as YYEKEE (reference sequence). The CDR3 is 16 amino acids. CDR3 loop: CASSSGVTISGNTIYF. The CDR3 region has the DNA TGTGCCAGCAGCAGCGGTGTCACGATCTCTGGAAACACCATATATTTT.